This T cell receptor (beta chain) was documented in a study of blood T cell repertoires in COVID-19. Study at large: From the United States, Italy and Spain came samples of acute and convalescent COVID-19. PBMCs, B-cell-depleted T cells, or T cells were the source of the cDNA or gDNA that made up the material.

CDR1 MNHEY and CDR2 SMNVEV come from the germline V gene (reference sequence). The CDR3 extends over 12 amino acids. Trimming took 8 bases from V and 7 from J; bases not matched to a gene: 7. Study processing details: Reference gene primers were amplified, and this amplification served to estimate nucleated cell counts. The data were produced by immunoSEQ multiplex PCR, yet TCRdb's version contains in-frame clones alone and is incomplete. Clone size and the V and J calls come from that table; the DNA yielded D and trimming. The data contain 70,000 to 100,000 clones, almost 90% of them singletons. This TCR was recovered from an elderly woman with active or convalescent COVID-19. The chain is built from TRBV27 and TRBJ1-1, with 7 bases fitting TRBD1. What was sequenced was peripheral blood. CDR3 DNA sequence: TGTGCCAGCTCCGACAGGGACGATGAAGCTTTCTTT. It encodes CASSDRDDEAFF.